This T cell receptor beta chain is from a study of T cell responses to AZD1222 COVID-19 vaccine. About the study: Second-dose groups at about 4 or about 12 weeks were pooled. Whole-study findings and limits: Spike-specific TCR breadth rose after two AZD1222 doses, and depth rose as well. Among the donors, most were white British and more were female, and clonal diversity was possibly underestimated.

From germline, CDR1 is MNHNY and CDR2 SVGAGI (reference sequence). CDR3 size: 13 residues. V was pared by 2 bases and J by 3 bases, with 7 bases between. Only in-frame clones appear in the TCRdb table, and some are missing; sequencing was by immunoSEQ multiplex PCR. The table includes approximately 120,000 clones, 91% detected once. About this clone: Its matching antigen is unknown.

The sample consisted of peripheral blood, taken on day 0 of AZD1222 vaccination. This receptor was taken from an adult in good health. The chain carries TRBV6-6 and TRBJ1-1; D call uncertain. The CDR3 DNA is TGTGCCAGCAGTTACAGGGTTGACACTGAAGCTTTCTTT. Translated, it gives CASSYRVDTEAFF.